This T cell receptor beta chain was sequenced for a study of blood T cell repertoires in COVID-19. The CDR3 length is 15 residues. Germline values: CDR1 KGHDR, CDR2 SFDVKD. The V segment lost 4 bases and the J segment 4 bases; nucleotides outside the gene matches: 6. Source study methods: Amplification with reference gene primers provided the estimates of nucleated cell counts. The repertoire was sequenced with immunoSEQ multiplex PCR; TCRdb's copy has only in-frame clones and lacks some. The V and J calls and clone size were taken over from that table, and D and trimming were inferred from the DNA. The data show approximately 300,000 clones, with 89% seen just once and 5.2% held by the top ten. Ages ranged from about 18 to 100 years, with residence in about two dozen US areas. The study counted Cohort 3 donors as recovered given two negative PCRs, clearance, or symptom resolution.

This clonotype was sampled from a man aged 60 to 69 who had recovered from COVID-19. Sequences were obtained from PBMCs or T cells enriched from blood (not recorded which). The chain joins TRBV24-1 to TRBJ2-5, with 9 bases fitting TRBD1. Written as DNA, the CDR3 is TGTGCCACCAGTGACCGTACAGGGGGCGCAGAGACCCAGTACTTC. Translation gives CATSDRTGGAETQYF.